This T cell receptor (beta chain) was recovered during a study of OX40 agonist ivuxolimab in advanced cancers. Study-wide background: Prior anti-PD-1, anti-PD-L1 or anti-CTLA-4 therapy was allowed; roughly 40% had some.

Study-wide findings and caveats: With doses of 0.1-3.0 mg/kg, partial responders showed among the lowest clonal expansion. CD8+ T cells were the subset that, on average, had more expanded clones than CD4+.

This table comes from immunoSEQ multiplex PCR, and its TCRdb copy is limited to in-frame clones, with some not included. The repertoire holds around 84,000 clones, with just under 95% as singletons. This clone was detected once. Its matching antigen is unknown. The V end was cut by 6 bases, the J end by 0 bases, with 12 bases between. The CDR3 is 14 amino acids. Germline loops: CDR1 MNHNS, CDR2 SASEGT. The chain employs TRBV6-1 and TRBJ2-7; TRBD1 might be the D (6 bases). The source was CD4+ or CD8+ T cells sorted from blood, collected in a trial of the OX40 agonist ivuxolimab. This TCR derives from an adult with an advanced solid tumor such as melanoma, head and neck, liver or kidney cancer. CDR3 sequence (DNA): TGTGCCAGCAGACCCACAGGGATCTCCTACGAGCAGTACTTC. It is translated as CASRPTGISYEQYF.